The clone carrying this T cell receptor beta chain was found a few times. This sample is drawn from a study of human T cells and chemical hapten exposure. As the library was built, unique molecular identifiers were attached to individual cDNA molecules. In the study's own analysis: 95,638 TCRs per sample was the median, with a range of about 20,000 to 690,600. MiXCR, run by TCRdb on the RACE reads, gives a single entry per CDR3 protein. TCRdb's processing, not the authors', yielded these V and J calls. The repertoire consists of around 80,000 distinct CDR3 sequences, with about 8.7% occurring once and the leading ten covering over 1.5%. The time point here: healthy volunteer bleed at 6 weeks. Unfractionated whole blood was the source of the extracted total RNA. This receptor was identified in a male donor in good health. Some clones in this sample may be carry-over from other donors' samples. The specimen was whole blood.

The CDR3 protein is CASSAVLGTEAFF. In DNA, the CDR3 is TGTGCCAGCAGCGCCGTCTTAGGCACTGAAGCTTTCTTT. This chain uses TRBV9 with TRBJ1-1, with D hard to call. Germline CDR1 SGDLS, CDR2 YYNGEE. Trimming took 3 bases from V and 4 from J, leaving 10 bases between them. The CDR3 length is 13 residues.